This T cell receptor (beta chain) was identified during a study of cytomegalovirus exposure and HLA in healthy donors. With 60 Vbeta and 13 Jbeta primers, the PCR was carried out. Generated by immunoSEQ multiplex PCR, the TCRdb table keeps only in-frame clones and is missing some. The table includes more than 130,000 clones, about 80% detected once. CDR1 and CDR2 from the germline V gene are SGHNT and YYREEE (reference sequence). The V and J ends lost 2 bases and 2 bases, in that order; junction bases with no gene match: 2. This CDR3 has 14 residues. The rearrangement joins TRBV5-4 to TRBJ2-5; 8 bases fit TRBD2. The sequence derives from a man between 18 and 29 years old in good health and CMV-seronegative. Sequenced: PBMCs. CDR3 sequence: CASSFTSGQETQYF. CDR3 sequence (DNA): TGTGCCAGCAGCTTTACTAGCGGTCAAGAGACCCAGTACTTC.